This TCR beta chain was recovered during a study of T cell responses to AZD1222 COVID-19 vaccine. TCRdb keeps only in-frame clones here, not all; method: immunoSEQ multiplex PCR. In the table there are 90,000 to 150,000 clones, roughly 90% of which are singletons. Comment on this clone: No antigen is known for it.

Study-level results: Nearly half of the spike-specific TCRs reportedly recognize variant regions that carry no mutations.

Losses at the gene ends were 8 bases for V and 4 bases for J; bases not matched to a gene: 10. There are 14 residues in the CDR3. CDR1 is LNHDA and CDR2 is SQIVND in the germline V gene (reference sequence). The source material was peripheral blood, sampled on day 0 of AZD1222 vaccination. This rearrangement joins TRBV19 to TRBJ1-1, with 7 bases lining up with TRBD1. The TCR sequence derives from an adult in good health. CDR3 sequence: CASLNRGLVTEAFF. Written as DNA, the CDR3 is TGTGCCAGTCTAAACAGGGGACTAGTCACTGAAGCTTTCTTT.